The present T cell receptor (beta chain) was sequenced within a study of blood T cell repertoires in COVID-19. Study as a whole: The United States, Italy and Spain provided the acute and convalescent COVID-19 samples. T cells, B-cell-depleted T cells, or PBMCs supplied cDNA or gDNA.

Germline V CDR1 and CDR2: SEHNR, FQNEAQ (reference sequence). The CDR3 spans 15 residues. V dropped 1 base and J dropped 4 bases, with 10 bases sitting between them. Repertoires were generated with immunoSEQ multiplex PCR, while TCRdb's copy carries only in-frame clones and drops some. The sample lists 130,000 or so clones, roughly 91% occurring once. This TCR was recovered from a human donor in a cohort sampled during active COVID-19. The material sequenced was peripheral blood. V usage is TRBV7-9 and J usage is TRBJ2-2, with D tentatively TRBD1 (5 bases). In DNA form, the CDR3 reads TGTGCCAGCAGCTTAGTCGCAGGGATCACCGGGGAGCTGTTTTTT. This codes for CASSLVAGITGELFF.